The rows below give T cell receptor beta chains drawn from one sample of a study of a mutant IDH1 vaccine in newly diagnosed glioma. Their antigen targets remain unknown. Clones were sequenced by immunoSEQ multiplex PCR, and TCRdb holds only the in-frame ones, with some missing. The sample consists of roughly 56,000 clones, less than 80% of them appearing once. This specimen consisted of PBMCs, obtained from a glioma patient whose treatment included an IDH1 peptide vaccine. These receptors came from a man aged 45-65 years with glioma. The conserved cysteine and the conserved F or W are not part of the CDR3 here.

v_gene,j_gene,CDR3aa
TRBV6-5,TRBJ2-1,ASSYSQAHNEQF
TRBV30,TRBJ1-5,AWSVRRGVQPQH
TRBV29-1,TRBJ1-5,SVVADWNQPQH
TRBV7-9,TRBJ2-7,ASSWDRGHEQY
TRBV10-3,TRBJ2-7,AISERQGEQY
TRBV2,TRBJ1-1,ASKGSGQSGTEAF
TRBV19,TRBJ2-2,ASKKGKTGELF
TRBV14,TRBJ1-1,ASSQGPGQSTEAF
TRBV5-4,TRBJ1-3,ASSGSGTLA
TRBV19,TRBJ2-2,ASSIRGSGELF
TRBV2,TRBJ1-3,ASRKADSGNTIY
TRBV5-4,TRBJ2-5,ASSLEGPRGETQY
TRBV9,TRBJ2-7,ASSPGGRVNEQY
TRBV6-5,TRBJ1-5,ASSYSLTSNQPQH